The next 10 T cell receptor beta chains were all read from a single sample in a study of shared T cell receptors in the human thymus. Assay used: immunoSEQ multiplex PCR; TCRdb lists only in-frame clones, some missing. The profile shows more than 550,000 clones, around 87% of them singletons. These data were also filed under a second study, of human thymus T cells.

The sequencing input was thymocytes. All receptors derive from a boy under two years old with a congenital heart defect.

This rearrangement joins TRBV2 to TRBJ1-2; D may be TRBD1 (5 bases). Germline lookup yields CDR1 SNHLY and CDR2 FYNNEI. V lost 5 bases, J lost 3 bases, and 10 bases lay in between. The CDR3 totals 13 residues. The CDR3, as DNA: TGTGCCAGCAGTTCGCAGGGTGACTATGGCTACACCTTC. It is translated as CASSSQGDYGYTF.

The chain has TRBV6-6 and TRBJ2-7; no definite D call. The V gene lost 0 bases and the J gene lost 5 bases, with 8 bases spanning the gap. The V gene's germline CDR1 is MNHNY and CDR2 SVGAGI (reference sequence). The CDR3 loop spans 13 amino acids. CDR3 sequence reads: CASSYSSGDEQYF. For the CDR3, the DNA is TGTGCCAGCAGTTACTCATCGGGTGACGAGCAGTACTTC.

V and J are TRBV5-1 and TRBJ2-1, with D hard to call. This CDR3 is built from 14 residues. Germline CDR1 is SGHRS and CDR2 is YFSETQ. Deletions cut 2 bases from V and 8 bases from J, with 14 bases between. For the CDR3, the DNA is TGCGCCAGCAGCTTATCGGTAATAGCCCATGAGCAGTTCTTC. The encoded protein is CASSLSVIAHEQFF.

The rearrangement joins TRBV7-2 to TRBJ2-1, with D tentatively TRBD1 (8 bases). The germline CDR1 and CDR2 sequences are SGHTA and FQGNSA. This CDR3 has 16 residues. V dropped 7 bases and J dropped 0 bases, with 16 bases sitting between them. The DNA of the CDR3 is TGTGCCAGCACCCCAGGGGGCGGGAGCTCCTACAATGAGCAGTTCTTC. Translated, it gives CASTPGGGSSYNEQFF.

The chain employs TRBV9 and TRBJ2-7; 8 bases agree with TRBD1. The V gene end was trimmed by 4 bases and the J gene end by 2 bases; junction bases not matched to a gene: 8. The CDR3 runs to 15 residues. Germline CDR1 SGDLS, CDR2 YYNGEE. The CDR3 reads CASSLGTGNAYEQYF. The CDR3 region has the DNA TGTGCCAGCAGCCTCGGGACAGGTAACGCCTACGAGCAGTACTTC.

The chain combines TRBV11-2 with TRBJ2-7; TRBD1 aligns across 7 bases. CDR1 and CDR2 (germline): SGHAT, FQNNGV. V shed 5 bases, J shed 5 bases, and the junction held 9 bases outside the gene matches. This CDR3 comprises 14 residues. The CDR3 DNA is TGTGCCAGCAGCAAACGGGGACAGAGCAACGAGCAGTACTTC. Protein sequence: CASSKRGQSNEQYF.

The chain employs TRBV19 and TRBJ2-1; 12 bases line up with TRBD2. V was clipped by 4 bases and J by 0 bases; unmatched bases: 4. The CDR3 has 17 residues. Per the germline V gene, CDR1 is LNHDA and CDR2 is SQIVND (reference sequence). The CDR3 spells CASSKETSGSSYNEQFF. The CDR3 bases are TGTGCCAGTAGTAAAGAGACTAGCGGGAGCTCCTACAATGAGCAGTTCTTC.

The chain uses TRBV19 and TRBJ2-1; TRBD2 aligns across 7 bases. Germline CDR1 LNHDA, CDR2 SQIVND (reference sequence). The V segment lost 0 bases and the J segment 5 bases; nucleotides outside the gene matches: 7. The CDR3 extends over 16 amino acids. The CDR3 DNA is TGTGCCAGTAGTATAGATAAGCAGCGGGGTCACAATGAGCAGTTCTTC. Protein product: CASSIDKQRGHNEQFF.

Here the CDR3 DNA reads TGTGCCAGCAGCTTAAATTGGGCTAGCGGGGGGAGCACAGATACGCAGTATTTT. Translation: CASSLNWASGGSTDTQYF. V usage is TRBV7-3 and J usage is TRBJ2-3; 11 nucleotides match TRBD2. In germline, CDR1 is SGHTA, CDR2 FQGTGA. CDR3 size: 18 residues. With V trimmed by 1 base and J by 0 bases, 6 bases remained unmatched.

The rearrangement joins TRBV27 to TRBJ2-5; 7 nucleotides match TRBD1. CDR1 is MNHEY, CDR2 SMNVEV, per germline (reference sequence). The V segment lost 2 bases and the J segment 5 bases; nucleotides outside the gene matches: 17. The CDR3 covers 18 residues. Here the CDR3 DNA reads TGTGCCAGCAGTTTAGCCCCGGATAAGGGGGCGCTAACGGAGACCCAGTACTTC. Its protein is CASSLAPDKGALTETQYF.